What follows describes a single TCR beta chain. What it binds is unknown. Other nucleotide sequences from this sample produce the same CDR3. V was shortened by 1 base and J by 4 bases, with 1 base between the two germline ends. The CDR3 totals 11 residues. Germline CDR1 and CDR2: SNHLY and FYNNEI. The data belong to a study of T cell responses to AZD1222 COVID-19 vaccine. Findings and caveats of the study: Among AZD1222 vaccinees, only six or seven were seropositive at baseline. Reports indicate that nearly half of spike-specific TCRs are directed at unmutated variant regions. Spike was spanned by vaccine-associated CD4 TCRs, with dominance at 160-218 and 743-854.

Assay: immunoSEQ multiplex PCR; the TCRdb copy retains only in-frame clones and omits some. The data show some 60,000 clones, with over 60% seen just once and around 3.5% held by the top ten. Whether given at about 4 or about 12 weeks, second doses were pooled. This clonotype was obtained from an adult who received the AZD1222 COVID-19 vaccine. Sample: peripheral blood, taken 28 days after the second AZD1222 dose. The rearrangement uses TRBV2 and TRBJ1-2; no reliable D call. The CDR3 nucleotides read TGTGCCAGCAGTGAAGGCTATGGCTACACCTTC. Residues: CASSEGYGYTF.